This TCR beta chain derives from a study of Graves' ophthalmopathy and Graves' hyperthyroidism. Amplification targeted the TCR beta CDR3 regions, with RNA transcripts as the source material. Second-round multiplex PCR came after first-round RT-PCR with HTBI primers. MiXCR was run by TCRdb on the multiplex PCR reads, yielding one entry per CDR3 protein. Here the sample spans approximately 410,000 distinct CDR3 sequences, over 15% being singletons. This clonotype was counted many times. Germline V gives CDR1 MNHEY, CDR2 SVGAGI. V gave up 4 bases and J gave up 2 bases; unmatched junction bases: 7. This CDR3 has 15 amino acids.

The sequencing sample was made of peripheral blood. The chain recombines TRBV6-5 with TRBJ1-1, with TRBD1 matching over 7 bases. The clonotype was recovered from a woman between 18 and 29 years old with stable Graves' hyperthyroidism. The CDR3 sequence: CASSFSGTANTEAFF. CDR3 DNA sequence: TGTGCCAGCAGTTTCTCCGGGACAGCCAACACTGAAGCTTTCTTT.